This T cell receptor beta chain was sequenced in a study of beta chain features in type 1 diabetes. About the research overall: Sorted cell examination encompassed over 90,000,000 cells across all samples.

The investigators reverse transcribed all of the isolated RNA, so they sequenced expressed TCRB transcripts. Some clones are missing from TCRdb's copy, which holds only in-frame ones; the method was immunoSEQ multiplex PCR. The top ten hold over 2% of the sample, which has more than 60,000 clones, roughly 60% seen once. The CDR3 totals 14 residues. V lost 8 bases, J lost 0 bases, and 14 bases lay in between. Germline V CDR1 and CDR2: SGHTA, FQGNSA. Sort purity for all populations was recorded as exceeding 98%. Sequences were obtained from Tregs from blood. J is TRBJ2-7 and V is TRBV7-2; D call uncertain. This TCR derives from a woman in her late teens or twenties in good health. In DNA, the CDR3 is TGTGCCAGCGCGATTGTGGGCAGCTCCTACGAGCAGTACTTC. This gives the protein CASAIVGSSYEQYF.